These T cell receptor beta chains were read from a single sample in a study of blood T cell repertoires in COVID-19. TCRdb keeps only in-frame clones here, not all; method: immunoSEQ multiplex PCR. Of roughly 17,000 clones in the sample, 78% were seen once. The specimen was peripheral blood. The receptors derive from a man between 60 and 70 years old with active or convalescent COVID-19. The CDR3 runs from the conserved cysteine through the conserved F or W. A D gene is named only where the DNA matches it firmly. Not all rows give a size; the values are once, few, many and, for expanded clones, a class.

>TRBJ1-1|TRBV11-2|NA|few
CASSLAQGPEAFF
TGTGCCAGCAGCTTAGCTCAGGGGCCTGAAGCTTTCTTT
>TRBJ2-3|TRBV6-4|TRBD2|NA
CASSDSSGGADTQYF
TGTGCCAGCAGTGACTCTAGCGGGGGGGCAGATACGCAGTATTTT
>TRBJ2-1|TRBV29-1|NA|NA
CSVEGGVSYNEQFF
TGCAGCGTTGAAGGAGGAGTTTCCTACAATGAGCAGTTCTTC
>TRBJ1-5|TRBV6-1|NA|NA
CASSEREINQPQHF
TGTGCCAGCAGTGAAAGAGAAATTAATCAGCCCCAGCATTTT
>TRBJ2-5|TRBV29-1|NA|NA
CSVGGQRGTQYF
TGCAGCGTTGGAGGGCAGAGAGGGACCCAGTACTTC
>TRBJ2-3|TRBV2|TRBD2|NA
CASRPTSGRDTQYF
TGTGCCAGCAGACCGACTAGCGGGAGGGACACGCAGTATTTT
>TRBJ1-1|TRBV28|NA|few
CASSLDRSTFF
TGTGCCAGCAGTTTAGACAGGTCGACTTTCTTT
>TRBJ2-1|TRBV18|TRBD1|NA
CASSPGNRGNEQFF
TGTGCCAGCTCACCAGGGAACAGGGGGAATGAGCAGTTCTTC
>TRBJ1-2|TRBV2|TRBD1|NA
CASTGQGDGYTF
TGTGCCAGCACGGGACAGGGGGATGGCTACACCTTC
>TRBJ2-3|TRBV5-4|TRBD1|NA
CASRMEQGAPDTQYF
TGTGCCAGCAGGATGGAACAGGGGGCCCCAGATACGCAGTATTTT
>TRBJ2-1|TRBV20-1|NA|few
CSASRENNEQFF
TGCAGTGCTAGTAGGGAGAACAATGAGCAGTTCTTC
>TRBJ2-1|TRBV6-1|NA|NA
CASSEVRGTEQFF
TGTGCCAGCAGTGAAGTTCGGGGTACTGAGCAGTTCTTC
>TRBJ1-5|TRBV6-1|NA|NA
CASSEEGMRQPQHF
TGTGCCAGCAGTGAGGAGGGGATGAGGCAGCCCCAGCATTTT
>TRBJ2-7|TRBV5-4|TRBD2|NA
CASSGERGSSYEQYF
TGTGCCAGCAGTGGGGAGCGGGGTAGCTCCTACGAGCAGTACTTC
>TRBJ2-5|TRBV9|TRBD1|NA
CASSVAGGAQYF
TGTGCCAGCAGCGTAGCAGGGGGCGCCCAGTACTTC
>TRBJ2-3|TRBV5-1|TRBD2|NA
CAGGAGGDGDTQYF
TGCGCCGGCGGGGCGGGGGGTGATGGAGATACGCAGTATTTT
>TRBJ2-2|TRBV2|NA|NA
CASSKGANTGELFF
TGTGCCAGCAGTAAGGGGGCGAACACCGGGGAGCTGTTTTTT
>TRBJ2-7|TRBV5-6|NA|once
CASSLAGSATYEQYF
TGTGCCAGCAGCTTGGCGGGTAGCGCAACCTACGAGCAGTACTTC
>TRBJ2-1|TRBV11-2|NA|NA
CASSPPGGEQFF
TGTGCCAGCAGCCCCCCCGGGGGTGAGCAGTTCTTC
>TRBJ2-1|TRBV11-2|NA|NA
CASSLGQGRHNEQFF
TGTGCCAGCAGCTTAGGGCAGGGGAGACACAATGAGCAGTTCTTC
>TRBJ2-7|TRBV19|TRBD2|few
CASSIVGAHSSGRGNREQYF
TGTGCCAGTAGTATTGTAGGCGCCCACTCTAGCGGGAGGGGCAATCGGGAGCAGTACTTC
>TRBJ2-1|TRBV6-5|TRBD2|NA
CASSYSGLAGGHEQFF
TGTGCCAGCAGTTACTCGGGACTAGCGGGAGGCCATGAGCAGTTCTTC
>TRBJ1-4|TRBV3-1/TRBV3-2|TRBD1|NA
CASSRTGEKLFF
TGTGCCAGCAGCCGGACAGGCGAAAAACTGTTTTTT